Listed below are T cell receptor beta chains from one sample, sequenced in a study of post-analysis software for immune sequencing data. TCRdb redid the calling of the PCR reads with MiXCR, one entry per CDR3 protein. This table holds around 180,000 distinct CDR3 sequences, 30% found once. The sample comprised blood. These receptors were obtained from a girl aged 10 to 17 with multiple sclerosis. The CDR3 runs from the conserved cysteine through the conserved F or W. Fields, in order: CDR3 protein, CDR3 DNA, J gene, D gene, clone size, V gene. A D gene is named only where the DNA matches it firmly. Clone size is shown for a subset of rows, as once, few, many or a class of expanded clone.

cdr3_aa: CSAMSRTSYNEQFF
cdr3_nt: TGCAGTGCCATGTCAAGGACTTCCTACAATGAGCAGTTCTTC
j_call: TRBJ2-1
d_call: -
clone_size: -
v_call: TRBV20-1

cdr3_aa: CASSLRVADTEAFF
cdr3_nt: TGTGCCAGCAGCTTAAGGGTGGCCGACACTGAAGCTTTCTTT
j_call: TRBJ1-1
d_call: -
clone_size: few
v_call: TRBV7-8

cdr3_aa: CASSPVTAGYETQYF
cdr3_nt: TGTGCCAGCAGCCCGGTGACGGCGGGGTATGAGACCCAGTACTTC
j_call: TRBJ2-5
d_call: -
clone_size: many
v_call: TRBV11-2

cdr3_aa: CASRHWGTEAFF
cdr3_nt: TGCGCCAGCAGACATTGGGGCACTGAAGCTTTCTTT
j_call: TRBJ1-1
d_call: -
clone_size: few
v_call: TRBV4-1

cdr3_aa: CSVGTSLETQYF
cdr3_nt: TGCAGCGTTGGGACTAGTCTCGAGACCCAGTACTTC
j_call: TRBJ2-5
d_call: TRBD2
clone_size: many
v_call: TRBV29-1

cdr3_aa: CAGSQIRGSEQYF
cdr3_nt: TGTGCCGGCAGCCAGATCCGGGGAAGCGAGCAGTACTTC
j_call: TRBJ2-7
d_call: -
clone_size: -
v_call: TRBV3-1

cdr3_aa: CASSRDSEQYF
cdr3_nt: TGTGCCAGCAGCCGGGACTCCGAGCAGTACTTC
j_call: TRBJ2-7
d_call: -
clone_size: few
v_call: TRBV3-1

cdr3_aa: CSVGIAGGPHNEQFF
cdr3_nt: TGCAGCGTTGGAATAGCGGGAGGGCCACACAATGAGCAGTTCTTC
j_call: TRBJ2-1
d_call: TRBD2
clone_size: few
v_call: TRBV29-1

cdr3_aa: CASSFGLGGDEQYF
cdr3_nt: TGCGCCAGCAGCTTTGGACTGGGGGGCGATGAGCAGTACTTC
j_call: TRBJ2-5
d_call: -
clone_size: -
v_call: TRBV5-1

cdr3_aa: CSAKSEKGYTF
cdr3_nt: TGCAGTGCGAAGTCGGAGAAGGGCTACACCTTC
j_call: TRBJ1-2
d_call: -
clone_size: many
v_call: TRBV20-1

cdr3_aa: CASMSDALLQETQYF
cdr3_nt: TGTGCCAGCATGTCTGACGCCTTATTACAAGAGACCCAGTACTTC
j_call: TRBJ2-5
d_call: -
clone_size: many
v_call: TRBV2

cdr3_aa: CASSQDLATGTSGIFRSSYNEQFF
cdr3_nt: TGTGCCAGCAGCCAAGATTTGGCTACCGGGACTAGCGGGATATTTAGGAGCTCCTACAATGAGCAGTTCTTC
j_call: TRBJ2-1
d_call: TRBD2
clone_size: many
v_call: TRBV14

cdr3_aa: CASSWGVRTDTQYF
cdr3_nt: TGCGCCAGCAGCTGGGGGGTGCGCACAGATACGCAGTATTTT
j_call: TRBJ2-3
d_call: -
clone_size: -
v_call: TRBV5-1